A selection of T cell receptor beta chains follows, all from one sample in a study of T cells in Graves' hyperthyroidism and ophthalmopathy. TCRdb re-analysed the multiplex PCR reads in MiXCR, keeping a single row per CDR3 protein. Of around 350,000 distinct CDR3 sequences in the sample, under 15% are singletons; the top ten hold around a tenth. Sequenced: blood. The receptors here all came from a woman aged 18-29 years with Graves' hyperthyroidism. Each CDR3 is given with its conserved first and last residue. The order of the fields is CDR3 DNA, CDR3 protein, D gene, clone size, V gene, J gene. The D gene is left open where the match is weak. Clone size is stated in some rows and not others, as once, few, many or a class when expanded.

DNA: TGCGCCAGCAGCCGGGGGGGACTAGCGATTCTGGGCAATGAGCAGTTCTTC
CDR3: CASSRGGLAILGNEQFF
D: TRBD2
size: many
V: TRBV4-1
J: TRBJ2-1

DNA: TGCAGCCGTTACGGGACTAGCGGGGGGAAGCAGTTCTTC
CDR3: CSRYGTSGGKQFF
D: TRBD2
size: many
V: TRBV20-1
J: TRBJ2-1

DNA: TGTGCCAGCAGTTTGTATCTCGGGGACAGGGTTTACGAGCAGTACTTC
CDR3: CASSLYLGDRVYEQYF
D: TRBD1
size: many
V: TRBV27
J: TRBJ2-7

DNA: TGTGCCAGTAGTATAGAATTCAAAAACATTCAGTACTTC
CDR3: CASSIEFKNIQYF
D: .
size: .
V: TRBV19
J: TRBJ2-4

DNA: TGTGCCAGCAGCTCTTGGGACATCGCGAAACTGGGCTCCTATAATTCACCCCTCCACTTT
CDR3: CASSSWDIAKLGSYNSPLHF
D: .
size: few
V: TRBV27
J: TRBJ1-6

DNA: TGTGCCAGCAGCTTTCCCGGGGACAATGAGCAGTTCTTC
CDR3: CASSFPGDNEQFF
D: .
size: many
V: TRBV5-6
J: TRBJ2-1

DNA: TGTGCCAGTAGTATGTCCTTTCACAGGCTTAATCAGCCCCAGCATTTT
CDR3: CASSMSFHRLNQPQHF
D: .
size: .
V: TRBV19
J: TRBJ1-5

DNA: TGTGCCACCAGCAGAGATAGGGCCCACTCCTACAATGAGCAGTTCTTC
CDR3: CATSRDRAHSYNEQFF
D: .
size: .
V: TRBV15
J: TRBJ2-1

DNA: TGTGCCAGCAGCTCGGTCGGGACAAACTACGAGCAGTACTTC
CDR3: CASSSVGTNYEQYF
D: .
size: many
V: TRBV6-2/TRBV6-3
J: TRBJ2-7

DNA: TGTGCCAGCAGCTTAGCAGGGGGAGAGTATGGCTACACCTTC
CDR3: CASSLAGGEYGYTF
D: TRBD1
size: .
V: TRBV11-2
J: TRBJ1-2

DNA: TGTGCCAGCAGTTTACAGGTGGGGTACACTGAAGCTTTCTTT
CDR3: CASSLQVGYTEAFF
D: .
size: many
V: TRBV28
J: TRBJ1-1

DNA: TGTGCCAGCAGCCACTTACCCTTGAACACTGAAGCTTTCTTT
CDR3: CASSHLPLNTEAFF
D: .
size: many
V: TRBV12-3/TRBV12-4
J: TRBJ1-1

DNA: TGTGCCAGCAGTTTGTTAGCGAACACAGATACGCAGTATTTT
CDR3: CASSLLANTDTQYF
D: .
size: many
V: TRBV28
J: TRBJ2-3

DNA: TGCGCCACCAGAAACACCGGGGAGCTGTTTTTT
CDR3: CATRNTGELFF
D: .
size: many
V: TRBV4-1
J: TRBJ2-2

DNA: TGTGCCAGCAGTGGGTCGGGCAGGGGGGGAGATCAGCCCCAGCATTTT
CDR3: CASSGSGRGGDQPQHF
D: TRBD1
size: many
V: TRBV28
J: TRBJ1-5

DNA: TGTGCCAGCAGTTCGACGACCATCGGGAGCAATCAGCCCCAGCATTTT
CDR3: CASSSTTIGSNQPQHF
D: .
size: many
V: TRBV12-3/TRBV12-4
J: TRBJ1-5

DNA: TGTGCCAGCAGCGACGGGACAGAAGATAATAGCAATCAGCCCCAGCATTTT
CDR3: CASSDGTEDNSNQPQHF
D: TRBD1
size: .
V: TRBV9
J: TRBJ1-5

DNA: TGTGCCAGCAGCTTAACCTCCCTCACTGAAGCTTTCTTT
CDR3: CASSLTSLTEAFF
D: .
size: many
V: TRBV11-3
J: TRBJ1-1

DNA: TGTGCCAGCAGTTACACTCTAGGGGTCGCGAACACCGGGGAGCTGTTTTTT
CDR3: CASSYTLGVANTGELFF
D: .
size: .
V: TRBV6-5
J: TRBJ2-2

DNA: TGTGCCAGCAGCTCAACAGGGGACCCCTCCTACGAGCAGTACTTC
CDR3: CASSSTGDPSYEQYF
D: TRBD1
size: many
V: TRBV28
J: TRBJ2-7

DNA: TGTGCCAGCAGTCTGAGTCCCGGGACAGGGGTGACGAACACTGAAGCTTTCTTT
CDR3: CASSLSPGTGVTNTEAFF
D: TRBD1
size: few
V: TRBV28
J: TRBJ1-1

DNA: TGCAGTGCTCCAACCCTGGGGGGACAGACCTACGAGCAGTACTTC
CDR3: CSAPTLGGQTYEQYF
D: .
size: many
V: TRBV20-1
J: TRBJ2-7

DNA: TGTGCCAGCAGCTTACCAGCTAGCAATCAGCCCCAGCATTTT
CDR3: CASSLPASNQPQHF
D: .
size: .
V: TRBV11-2
J: TRBJ1-5

DNA: TGTGCCACCACGGACAGGGTCTACGAGCAGTACTTC
CDR3: CATTDRVYEQYF
D: TRBD1
size: many
V: TRBV7-9
J: TRBJ2-7

DNA: TGTGCCAGCAGCTTAAGTAGCGGGAGGTGGGATACGCAGTATTTT
CDR3: CASSLSSGRWDTQYF
D: TRBD2
size: many
V: TRBV7-3
J: TRBJ2-3

DNA: TGCGCCAGCAGCGATACCCCAGGGGGCTTAGCCTACAATGAGCAGTTCTTC
CDR3: CASSDTPGGLAYNEQFF
D: TRBD1
size: few
V: TRBV5-1
J: TRBJ2-1

DNA: TGTGCCAGCAGCGCCAGGCCGGGACAGGGGGCCCTCTATGGCTACACCTTC
CDR3: CASSARPGQGALYGYTF
D: TRBD1
size: many
V: TRBV5-5
J: TRBJ1-2

DNA: TGTGCCAGCAGCCCCGGACTAGCGGGGAACTACGAGCAGTACTTC
CDR3: CASSPGLAGNYEQYF
D: TRBD2
size: many
V: TRBV3-1
J: TRBJ2-7

DNA: TGTGCCAGCAGTTCACCAATGACTAGCGGGACCTCCTACGAGCAGTACTTC
CDR3: CASSSPMTSGTSYEQYF
D: TRBD2
size: few
V: TRBV6-9
J: TRBJ2-7

DNA: TGTGCCAGCAGCTTTAGCCCGACTAGCGGAGACAATGAGCAGTTCTTC
CDR3: CASSFSPTSGDNEQFF
D: TRBD2
size: .
V: TRBV11-2
J: TRBJ2-1

DNA: TGTGCCAACAGAGTTAGCGACAGGGCGCTTGGCTACACCTTC
CDR3: CANRVSDRALGYTF
D: TRBD1
size: many
V: TRBV3-1
J: TRBJ1-2

DNA: TGTGCCAGCAGCTTATGGGACAGCAAAGAGACCCAGTACTTC
CDR3: CASSLWDSKETQYF
D: TRBD1
size: many
V: TRBV7-2
J: TRBJ2-5

DNA: TGTGCCAGCAGCATGGGCGTGAGCCAAGAGACCCAGTACTTC
CDR3: CASSMGVSQETQYF
D: .
size: many
V: TRBV5-5
J: TRBJ2-5

DNA: TGTGCCAGCAGCTTAACGGGACAGCCCTCTGGGGCCAACGTCCTGACTTTC
CDR3: CASSLTGQPSGANVLTF
D: TRBD1
size: .
V: TRBV7-3
J: TRBJ2-6

DNA: TGCGCCAGCAGCTTGGCCAGTAGTTCGTCCCACAATGAGCAGTTCTTC
CDR3: CASSLASSSSHNEQFF
D: .
size: many
V: TRBV5-1
J: TRBJ2-1

DNA: TGCGCCAGCAGCCAACAGAACGAAAGGAGTGAAAAACTGTTTTTT
CDR3: CASSQQNERSEKLFF
D: .
size: .
V: TRBV4-3
J: TRBJ1-4

DNA: TGCGCCAGCAGCTTGCAAGGACATCAAGAGACCCAGTACTTC
CDR3: CASSLQGHQETQYF
D: .
size: many
V: TRBV5-1
J: TRBJ2-5

DNA: TGCAGTGCTAGAGGACTAACCAAAACCTACAATGAGCAGTTCTTC
CDR3: CSARGLTKTYNEQFF
D: .
size: many
V: TRBV20-1
J: TRBJ2-1

DNA: TGTGCCACCTCAGGGAACACTGAAGCTTTCTTT
CDR3: CATSGNTEAFF
D: .
size: many
V: TRBV5-4
J: TRBJ1-1

DNA: TGTGCCAGCAGCTCTATACAGGGGGACTACGAGCAGTACTTC
CDR3: CASSSIQGDYEQYF
D: TRBD1
size: many
V: TRBV11-2
J: TRBJ2-7

DNA: TGTGCCAGCAGTCAGCAGGGGGAGGGCAATCAGCCCCAGCATTTT
CDR3: CASSQQGEGNQPQHF
D: TRBD1
size: .
V: TRBV27
J: TRBJ1-5

DNA: TGTGCCAGCACCAAAACTAGCGGCACAGATACGCAGTATTTT
CDR3: CASTKTSGTDTQYF
D: TRBD2
size: .
V: TRBV28
J: TRBJ2-3

DNA: TGTGCCAGCAAAGTAGGGACGGGGCGGGAGACCCAGTACTTC
CDR3: CASKVGTGRETQYF
D: .
size: .
V: TRBV6-6
J: TRBJ2-5

DNA: TGTGCCAGCAGCCAAAGGGCACCGGGACTAGTCGTTGATACGCAGTATTTT
CDR3: CASSQRAPGLVVDTQYF
D: TRBD2
size: few
V: TRBV6-1
J: TRBJ2-3

DNA: TGTGCCAGCAGTCCCCGCGGACTAGCGGGGGGGCCGGATACGCAGTATTTT
CDR3: CASSPRGLAGGPDTQYF
D: TRBD2
size: many
V: TRBV27
J: TRBJ2-3

DNA: TGTGCCAGTAGTATGCTCCAGGGCCCCTACGAGCAGTACTTC
CDR3: CASSMLQGPYEQYF
D: .
size: .
V: TRBV19
J: TRBJ2-7

DNA: TGTGCCAGCAGTTCCCCCCTTGTGGGGGTTAATGAAAAACTGTTTTTT
CDR3: CASSSPLVGVNEKLFF
D: .
size: many
V: TRBV28
J: TRBJ1-4

DNA: TGTGCCAGCAGCTTGGGGGGTAACAGCGGCGCTGAAGCTTTCTTT
CDR3: CASSLGGNSGAEAFF
D: .
size: many
V: TRBV5-8
J: TRBJ1-1

DNA: TGTGCCAGCAGTCAGGACCCTCCCCAATACAATGAGCAGTTCTTC
CDR3: CASSQDPPQYNEQFF
D: .
size: .
V: TRBV7-3
J: TRBJ2-1

DNA: TGTGCCAGCAGTCCGGGCGATGGCTCCTACGAGCAGTACTTC
CDR3: CASSPGDGSYEQYF
D: .
size: many
V: TRBV27
J: TRBJ2-7